A selection of T cell receptor beta chains follows, all from one sample in a study of cytomegalovirus exposure and HLA in healthy donors. Here immunoSEQ multiplex PCR was the method, and the copy in TCRdb shows in-frame clones only, minus some. The profile covers about 150,000 clones, with around 80% appearing a single time and 5.7% taken by the ten largest. Sequencing was done on a sample of PBMCs. The receptors derive from a man aged 25-45 years in good health and CMV-seropositive. The CDR3 runs from the conserved cysteine through the conserved F or W. A D gene is named only where the DNA matches it firmly. Some rows have no size entry. The others give once, few or many, or a class for an expanded clone.

d_gene | j_gene | abundance | v_gene | CDR3nt | CDR3aa
TRBD2 | TRBJ2-7 | - | TRBV15 | TGTGCCACCAGGACTAGCGGGAGTCAATCCGAGCAGTACTTC | CATRTSGSQSEQYF
- | TRBJ1-5 | few | TRBV19 | TGTGCCAGTAGTAAATCGACTCACAATCAGCCCCAGCATTTT | CASSKSTHNQPQHF
- | TRBJ2-3 | few | TRBV30 | TGTGCCTGGAGTCCCCGTTTCGGGAAAGGGGATACGCAGTATTTT | CAWSPRFGKGDTQYF
- | TRBJ1-1 | - | TRBV28 | TGTGCCAGCAGTTTAGGGGCGGGACTGAACACTGAAGCTTTCTTT | CASSLGAGLNTEAFF
- | TRBJ1-4 | once | TRBV9 | TGTGCCAGCAGCGTGGGGGGGGTGAGGAATGAAAAACTGTTTTTT | CASSVGGVRNEKLFF
TRBD1 | TRBJ2-7 | - | TRBV7-9 | TGTGCCAGCAGCGCGCGGGACAGGCGCGAGCAGTACTTC | CASSARDRREQYF
- | TRBJ2-5 | - | TRBV19 | TGTGCCAGTAGTATAGAGCCGGGGGAGACCCAGTACTTC | CASSIEPGETQYF
- | TRBJ2-5 | - | TRBV29-1 | TGCAGCGTTAACAGGGTAACAGAGACCCAGTACTTC | CSVNRVTETQYF
TRBD1 | TRBJ2-5 | - | TRBV7-2 | TGTGCCAGCAGCTTAGCCGGGACAGGAGAGACCCAGTACTTC | CASSLAGTGETQYF
TRBD2 | TRBJ2-5 | - | TRBV4-1 | TGCGCCAGCAGCCAAGACGACGGGAGGAGGTATGAGACCCAGTACTTC | CASSQDDGRRYETQYF
TRBD1 | TRBJ1-4 | - | TRBV7-2 | TGTGCCAGCAGCTTTTCGGACAGGGGGCATGAAAAACTGTTTTTT | CASSFSDRGHEKLFF
- | TRBJ1-5 | - | TRBV28 | TGTGCCAGCAGTTTCCCGGGAGACAATCAGCCCCAGCATTTT | CASSFPGDNQPQHF
TRBD1 | TRBJ1-6 | - | TRBV2 | TGTGCCAGCAGTCCCGGACAGGGCTATAATTCACCCCTCCACTTT | CASSPGQGYNSPLHF
TRBD2 | TRBJ2-3 | - | TRBV28 | TGTGCCAGCAGTTTATTCGGGGGGGGCACAGATACGCAGTATTTT | CASSLFGGGTDTQYF
- | TRBJ2-3 | few | TRBV27 | TGTGCCACCCGACAGACTCACACAGATACGCAGTATTTT | CATRQTHTDTQYF
TRBD1 | TRBJ1-2 | once | TRBV28 | TGTGCCAGCAGTTCCCAGGGGGGACTCTATGGCTACACCTTC | CASSSQGGLYGYTF
- | TRBJ1-4 | once | TRBV6-1 | TGTGCCAGCAGTGAAGTGGAAGGCCGGGAACTGTTTTTT | CASSEVEGRELFF
- | TRBJ2-7 | few | TRBV18 | TGTGCCAGCTCACCATCGGGCAGGGCCTCCTACGAGCAGTACTTC | CASSPSGRASYEQYF
TRBD2 | TRBJ2-1 | once | TRBV27 | TGTGCCAGCAGTTGGGGCAGGGAGGGCAATGAGCAGTTCTTC | CASSWGREGNEQFF
TRBD1 | TRBJ1-4 | - | TRBV6-1 | TGTGCCAGCAGTCTGACGGCCAGGGGGGAAAAACTGTTTTTT | CASSLTARGEKLFF
- | TRBJ2-3 | few | TRBV4-3 | TGCGCCAGCAGCCAAGATACAGGCACAGATACGCAGTATTTT | CASSQDTGTDTQYF
TRBD1 | TRBJ1-2 | few | TRBV6-6 | TGTGCCACATCCGGACAGGGTATCAACAGCTATGGCTACACCTTC | CATSGQGINSYGYTF
TRBD2 | TRBJ2-2 | - | TRBV6-5 | TGTGCCAGCAGGGATAGCGGGAGGACCGGGGAGCTGTTTTTT | CASRDSGRTGELFF
TRBD2 | TRBJ2-2 | - | TRBV19 | TGTGCCAGTAGTACGTTAGCGGGAGACACCGGGGAGCTGTTTTTT | CASSTLAGDTGELFF
- | TRBJ2-1 | - | TRBV4-1 | TGCGCCAGCAGCCAATCAGGGATCCACAATGAGCAGTTCTTC | CASSQSGIHNEQFF
- | TRBJ1-1 | - | TRBV5-1 | TGCGCCAGCAGCCTGGGACAATCCCACACTGAAGCTTTCTTT | CASSLGQSHTEAFF
TRBD1 | TRBJ2-5 | - | TRBV5-1 | TGCGCCAGCAGCTTGGAGGCAGGGGGCGGGGAGACCCAGTACTTC | CASSLEAGGGETQYF
TRBD1 | TRBJ1-2 | - | TRBV9 | TGTGCCAGCAGCGCCGAGGTGGACAGGGTGGATATGGGCTACACCTTC | CASSAEVDRVDMGYTF
- | TRBJ2-7 | few | TRBV27 | TGTGCCAGCAGTCTTAACAGGGACTACGAGCAGTACTTC | CASSLNRDYEQYF
- | TRBJ1-3 | - | TRBV11-2 | TGTGCCAGCAGCTACCACAGTAGAAACACCATATATTTT | CASSYHSRNTIYF
TRBD2 | TRBJ2-7 | - | TRBV5-4 | TGTGCCAGCAGCCTTCGGGACTACTCCTACGAGCAGTACTTC | CASSLRDYSYEQYF
- | TRBJ1-1 | - | TRBV4-1 | TGCGCCAGCAGCCAAGAGCCCAGTCATGTGGGCTCTGAAGCTTTCTTT | CASSQEPSHVGSEAFF
- | TRBJ2-7 | - | TRBV7-2 | TGTGCCAGCAGCTTAGCAACAGGTAGCTCCTACGAGCAGTACTTC | CASSLATGSSYEQYF
- | TRBJ2-3 | few | TRBV5-6 | TGTGCCAGCAGCTTGGTGGAGTTGAGGACAGATACGCAGTATTTT | CASSLVELRTDTQYF
TRBD1 | TRBJ2-2 | - | TRBV15 | TGTGCCAAAACAGGGGGCCGCGACACCGGGGAGCTGTTTTTT | CAKTGGRDTGELFF
- | TRBJ1-1 | - | TRBV4-3 | TGCGCCAGCAGCCAAGAAGGGACTCTCGAGGGTGAAGCTTTCTTT | CASSQEGTLEGEAFF
- | TRBJ2-5 | - | TRBV28 | TGTGCCAGCAGTTTATCCGGACTATATGCGCAAGAGACCCAGTACTTC | CASSLSGLYAQETQYF
TRBD2 | TRBJ2-2 | - | TRBV7-9 | TGTGCCAGCAGAGTACTAGCGGGGAGTAACACCGGGGAGCTGTTTTTT | CASRVLAGSNTGELFF
TRBD2 | TRBJ2-5 | - | TRBV9 | TGTGCCAGCAGCGTAGAGGGCGGTGAAAGGCTAGCGGGGGAGTCGGTGGAGACCCAGTACTTC | CASSVEGGERLAGESVETQYF
- | TRBJ1-1 | once | TRBV7-2 | TGTGCCAGCAGTTGGGACTTCTCCCACACTGAAGCTTTCTTT | CASSWDFSHTEAFF
- | TRBJ2-1 | - | TRBV30 | TGTGCCTGGGGCTTCGGGGGCTCCTACAATGAGCAGTTCTTC | CAWGFGGSYNEQFF
- | TRBJ2-7 | - | TRBV4-3 | TGCGCCAGCAGCCAAGGGGCTACCTACTACGAGCAGTACTTC | CASSQGATYYEQYF
- | TRBJ2-1 | - | TRBV28 | TGTGCCAGCAGTTTATGGACAGGAGGTTCCAATGAGCAGTTCTTC | CASSLWTGGSNEQFF
- | TRBJ1-1 | - | TRBV6-4 | TGTGCCAGCTCGCTCGAGGGGGTAGCGAACACTGAAGCTTTCTTT | CASSLEGVANTEAFF
TRBD1 | TRBJ1-2 | - | TRBV10-3 | TGTGCCATCAGTGACCCGGGACAGGGGGCGGATGGCTACACCTTC | CAISDPGQGADGYTF
TRBD1 | TRBJ1-3 | - | TRBV27 | TGTGCCAGCAGTCGGACAGGGGGCGGCCCCTCGATCGGTAGAAACACCATATATTTT | CASSRTGGGPSIGRNTIYF
TRBD1 | TRBJ1-2 | - | TRBV7-9 | TGTTCCAGCAGCGCAAGCCAGGGGGAGGGCTACACCTTC | CSSSASQGEGYTF
- | TRBJ2-1 | - | TRBV30 | TGTGCCTGGATAGCGGTTCCCTCCTACAATGAGCAGTTCTTC | CAWIAVPSYNEQFF
TRBD2 | TRBJ2-3 | once | TRBV9 | TGTGCCAGCAGCCCAGGAGCGGGGGGGATGGATACGCAGTATTTT | CASSPGAGGMDTQYF
- | TRBJ2-7 | - | TRBV5-8 | TGTGCCAGCAGCTTTGGGGCAGCGAGCTCCTACGAGCAGTACTTC | CASSFGAASSYEQYF
- | TRBJ2-5 | - | TRBV15 | TGTGCCACCAGCCGGGAGGGGGCCCAAGAGACCCAGTACTTC | CATSREGAQETQYF
- | TRBJ2-5 | - | TRBV6-1 | TGTGCCAGCGGGAGGAGGAGGGAGGAGACCCAGTACTTC | CASGRRREETQYF
- | TRBJ2-7 | - | TRBV28 | TGTGCCAGCAGCCGCACGCCGGGGAGCAGCGAGCAGTACTTC | CASSRTPGSSEQYF
- | TRBJ1-5 | - | TRBV6-5 | TGTGCCAGCAGTTTGAACGGTTGGTGGAGCAATCAGCCCCAGCATTTT | CASSLNGWWSNQPQHF
- | TRBJ1-4 | once | TRBV6-5 | TGTGCCAGCAGTTACGGGGGGGTGATAGGAAAACTGTTTTTT | CASSYGGVIGKLFF